The 8 T cell receptor beta chains presented below share a single source sample, sequenced in a study of post-analysis software for immune sequencing data. Findings and caveats of the study: Controls had lower frequencies than patients of a handful of TRBV segments, which included TRBV5-6, TRBV5-1 and TRBV20-1.

Their specific antigens are unknown. Unique molecular identifiers were built into the TCR beta cDNA libraries. TCRdb re-analysed the PCR reads in MiXCR, keeping a single row per CDR3 protein. Among about 570,000 distinct CDR3 sequences, around 34% were seen once, and the ten largest hold around 6.1%. Sequenced: blood. The receptors stem from a girl between 2 and 17 years old with multiple sclerosis.

This sequence joins TRBV5-1 and TRBJ2-1; 10 bases are a match to TRBD2. V was pared by 3 bases and J by 7 bases, with 10 bases of the junction left unmatched. Germline CDR1 and CDR2: SGHRS and YFSETQ. The CDR3 covers 16 residues. The chain's CDR3 is CASSSQAGGPRNEQFF. DNA of the CDR3: TGCGCCAGCAGCTCCCAAGCGGGGGGGCCAAGGAATGAGCAGTTCTTC.

This clonotype has a handful of counts. At one of its ends the junction is not consistent with the germline gene, which may arise from a read error. This chain links TRBV5-1 with TRBJ2-1; D remains unclear. There are 16 residues in the CDR3. Germline lookup yields CDR1 SGHRS and CDR2 YFSETQ. The chain's CDR3 is CASSDPDEATYNERFF. Written as DNA, the CDR3 is TGCGCCAGCAGCGATCCGGACGAGGCCACCTACAATGAGCGGTTCTTC.

The table lists this clonotype with many counts. The chain links TRBV6-5 to TRBJ2-1; D call uncertain. V shed 5 bases and J shed 5 bases, with 16 bases lying between them. The CDR3 extends over 15 amino acids. The germline CDR1 and CDR2 sequences are MNHEY and SVGAGI. The CDR3 protein is CASSRLGLDHNEQFF. CDR3 DNA: TGTGCCAGCAGTCGGCTTGGGCTGGATCACAATGAGCAGTTCTTC.

The table lists this clonotype with many counts. The gene calls are TRBV20-1 and TRBJ2-7, with 7 bases identical to TRBD1. The CDR3 is made up of 13 amino acids. In germline, CDR1 is DFQATT, CDR2 SNEGSKA (reference sequence). Germline trimming cut 5 bases from V and 6 bases from J; bases unmatched to any gene: 10. In DNA form, the CDR3 reads TGCAGTGCTTTAGGACAGGAAACCTCCGAGCAGTACTTC. It encodes CSALGQETSEQYF.

This clonotype was detected only once. V gene TRBV2 combines with J gene TRBJ2-3; D not resolved. The CDR3 totals 12 residues. The germline V and J ends were trimmed by 8 bases and 4 bases, with 10 bases remaining between them. Germline V lookup: CDR1 SNHLY, CDR2 FYNNEI. CDR3 loop: CASGLNADTQYF. CDR3 DNA: TGTGCCAGCGGCCTTAATGCAGATACGCAGTATTTT.

The CDR3 DNA reads TGTGCCAGCAGTTACCAAACAGGGGGCGCTGGGGCTTTCTTT. This codes for CASSYQTGGAGAFF. The chain links TRBV6-5 to TRBJ1-1; 9 bases map to TRBD1. This CDR3 region has 14 residues. The V gene's germline CDR1 is MNHEY and CDR2 SVGAGI. Trimming at V came to 2 bases and at J to 11 bases, leaving 9 bases not matched to a gene.

Comments on this clonotype: A read error is possible here, since a much larger clone lies one base away. The gene calls are TRBV4-1 and TRBJ2-1; 7 nucleotides agree with TRBD2. Matching the DNA end better, TRBJ2-7 makes the J call doubtful. Per germline, CDR1 MGHRA and CDR2 YSYEKL. This CDR3 contains 16 residues. CDR3 in DNA: TGCGCCAGCAGCCCTGGAAAGGGACTACCTAACAATGAGCAGTACTTC. Its translation: CASSPGKGLPNNEQYF.

With regard to this clonotype: One base away lies a much larger clone, so this may be a sequencing read error. V and J are TRBV12-3 or TRBV12-4 and TRBJ2-7, with 10 bases that match TRBD1. Germline trimming cut 1 base from V and 4 bases from J; bases unmatched to any gene: 4. This CDR3 spans 15 amino acids. CDR3 sequence (DNA): TGTGCCAGCAGTTTAGACTGGACAGGGGGGTACGAGCAGTACTTC. It specifies CASSLDWTGGYEQYF.